This T cell receptor beta chain was recovered during a study of blood T cell repertoires in COVID-19. Seattle-derived patients entered the study during active infection and were followed longitudinally. The CDR3 covers 15 residues. V gave up 4 bases and J gave up 4 bases, with 20 bases separating them. Germline CDR1 and CDR2: GTSNPN and SVGIG (reference sequence). Original processing notes: Cell counts per sample came from amplifying reference gene primers. Using immunoSEQ multiplex PCR, the repertoire was profiled, and TCRdb retains in-frame clones only, with some absent. The V and J calls and clone size were taken over from that table, and D and trimming were inferred from the DNA. This repertoire shows about 180,000 clones, roughly 89% found once; its top ten account for around 13%.

The sequence was collected from a woman between 70 and 85 years old with COVID-19, enrolled during active disease. Sequenced input: peripheral blood. The J gene is TRBJ2-7, the V gene TRBV30; a possible D gene is TRBD1 (7 bases). CDR3 sequence (DNA): TGTGCCTGGAACAGACCTCAGGGGGGTCTTTACGAGCAGTACTTC. It translates to CAWNRPQGGLYEQYF.